This T cell receptor beta chain was identified during a study of CD8 T cells in ankylosing spondylitis. Study results and caveats: There was a TCR beta motif, made of roughly eight highly homologous variants, that appeared characteristic of ankylosing spondylitis blood. Disease-linked clones reportedly concentrated significantly in matched ankylosing spondylitis synovial fluid.

TCRdb re-analysed the 5' RACE reads in MiXCR, keeping a single row per CDR3 protein. The sample lists about 130,000 distinct CDR3 sequences, 6.5% to 9% occurring once. This clonotype has ten or more counts. As yet, its antigen is unknown. CDR1 SGDLS and CDR2 YYNGEE come from the germline V gene. This CDR3 has 12 residues. With 4 bases removed from V and 6 bases from J, the gap between germline ends came to 11 bases. What was sequenced was blood, either unsorted or a sorted T cell fraction (not recorded which). The clonotype originates from a male donor with ankylosing spondylitis or in good health (not recorded which). This sequence joins TRBV9 and TRBJ2-7; D is perhaps TRBD2 (6 bases). The CDR3 nucleotides read TGTGCCAGCAGCACTGGAGGGGTCGAGCAGTACTTC. Translated: CASSTGGVEQYF.